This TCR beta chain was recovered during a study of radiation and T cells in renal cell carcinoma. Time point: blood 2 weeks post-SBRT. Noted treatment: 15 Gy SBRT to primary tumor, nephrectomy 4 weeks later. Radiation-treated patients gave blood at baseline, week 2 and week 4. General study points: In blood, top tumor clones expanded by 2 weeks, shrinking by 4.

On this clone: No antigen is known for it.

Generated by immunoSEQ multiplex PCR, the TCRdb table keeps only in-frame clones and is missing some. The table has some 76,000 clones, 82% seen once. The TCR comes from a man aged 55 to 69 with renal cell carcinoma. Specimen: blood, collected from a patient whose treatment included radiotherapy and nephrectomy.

CDR3 bases: TGTGCCAGTAATATGGCGGGAGGCGTTGAGCAGTTCTTC. Its translation is CASNMAGGVEQFF. The chain combines TRBV19 with TRBJ2-1; 8 bases are shared with TRBD2. The CDR3 is 13 residues long. The V and J ends lost 7 bases and 9 bases, in that order; junction bases with no gene match: 8. CDR1 is LNHDA and CDR2 is SQIVND in the germline V gene (reference sequence).